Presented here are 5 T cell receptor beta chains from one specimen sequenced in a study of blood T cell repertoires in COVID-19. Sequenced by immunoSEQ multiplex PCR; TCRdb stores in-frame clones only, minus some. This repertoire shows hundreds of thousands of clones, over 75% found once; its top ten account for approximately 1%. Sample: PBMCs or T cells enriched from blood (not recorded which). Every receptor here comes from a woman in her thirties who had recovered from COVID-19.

The CDR3 DNA is TGTGCCAGTAGTATAGTCCGCGGGACAGGGGGCCCCTACGAGCAGTACTTC. Its translation is CASSIVRGTGGPYEQYF. This chain joins TRBV19 and TRBJ2-7, with TRBD1 matching over 12 bases. The CDR3 length is 17 residues. Trimming at V came to 1 base and at J to 2 bases, leaving 6 bases not matched to a gene. CDR1 LNHDA and CDR2 SQIVND come from the germline V gene (reference sequence). The whole variable domain, filled in from reference TRBV19 and TRBJ2-7, reads DGGITQSPKYLFRKEGQNVTLSCEQNLNHDAMYWYRQDPGQGLRLIYYSQIVNDFQKGDIAEGYSVSREKKESFPLTVTSAQKNPTAFYLCASSIVRGTGGPYEQYFGPGTRLTVT.

CDR3 in amino acids: CASSQQGAWQPQHF. CDR3 DNA sequence: TGTGCCAGCAGTCAACAGGGGGCTTGGCAGCCCCAGCATTTT. This chain uses TRBV6-2 or TRBV6-3 with TRBJ1-5; 9 nucleotides align to TRBD1. Losses at the gene ends were 5 bases for V and 7 bases for J; bases not matched to a gene: 6. There are 14 residues in the CDR3. Germline loops: CDR1 MNHEY, CDR2 SVGEGT.

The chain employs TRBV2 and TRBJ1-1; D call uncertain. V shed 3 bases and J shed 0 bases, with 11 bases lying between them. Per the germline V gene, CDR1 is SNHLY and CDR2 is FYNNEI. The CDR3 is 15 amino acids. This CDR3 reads CASSDSATLNTEAFF. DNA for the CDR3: TGTGCCAGCAGTGACAGTGCCACCCTGAACACTGAAGCTTTCTTT.

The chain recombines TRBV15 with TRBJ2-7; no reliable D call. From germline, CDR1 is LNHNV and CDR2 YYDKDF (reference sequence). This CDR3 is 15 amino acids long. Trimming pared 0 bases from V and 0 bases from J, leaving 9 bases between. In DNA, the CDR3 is TGTGCCACCAGCAGAGATAGAGTCACCTCCTACGAGCAGTACTTC. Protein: CATSRDRVTSYEQYF.

CDR3 sequence reads: CASSLGVSGEQYF. The CDR3 DNA follows: TGCGCCAGCAGCTTAGGGGTGTCAGGGGAGCAGTACTTC. The chain recombines TRBV5-1 with TRBJ2-7; a weak D match, TRBD1 (5 bases). Germline V gene data show CDR1 as SGHRS and CDR2 as YFSETQ. This CDR3 comprises 13 residues. The V and J ends lost 2 bases and 7 bases respectively, with 13 bases between them.